This TCR beta chain was sequenced in a study of blood T cell repertoires in COVID-19. As originally analysed: Estimation of nucleated cell counts was performed using reference gene primer amplification. Libraries were prepared by immunoSEQ multiplex PCR; TCRdb keeps only in-frame clonotypes and omits some of them. The DNA was the basis for D and trimming; V, J and clone size are from that table. The table lists 40,000 or so clones, 85% of them singletons, with roughly 5% in the top ten. Unmatched junction bases numbered 6, after V lost 3 bases and J lost 6 bases. The CDR3 runs 16 residues. Per the germline V gene, CDR1 is SGHRS and CDR2 is YFSETQ.

The receptor comes from a middle-aged man with active COVID-19. The sample comprised peripheral blood. V gene TRBV5-1 combines with J gene TRBJ2-2; 12 bases are a match to TRBD2. This chain's CDR3 is CASSSPGLAGPGELFF. The CDR3 DNA reads TGCGCCAGCAGCTCACCGGGACTAGCGGGCCCCGGGGAGCTGTTTTTT.